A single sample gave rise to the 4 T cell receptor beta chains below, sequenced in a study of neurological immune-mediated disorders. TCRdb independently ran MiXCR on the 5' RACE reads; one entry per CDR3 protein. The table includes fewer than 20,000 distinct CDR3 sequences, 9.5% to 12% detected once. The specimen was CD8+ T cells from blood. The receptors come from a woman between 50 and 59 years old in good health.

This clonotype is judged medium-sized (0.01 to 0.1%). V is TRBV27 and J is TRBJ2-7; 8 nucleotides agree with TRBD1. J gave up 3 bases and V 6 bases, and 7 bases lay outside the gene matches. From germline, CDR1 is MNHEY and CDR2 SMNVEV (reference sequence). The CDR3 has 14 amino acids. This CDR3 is CASRTGTGGYEQYF. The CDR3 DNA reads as TGTGCCAGCAGAACCGGGACAGGCGGCTACGAGCAGTACTTC.

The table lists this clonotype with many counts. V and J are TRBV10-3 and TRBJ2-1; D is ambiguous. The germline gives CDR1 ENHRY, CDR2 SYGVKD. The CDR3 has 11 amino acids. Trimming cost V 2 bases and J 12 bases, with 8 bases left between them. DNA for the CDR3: TGTGCCATCAGTGAGGGAGTGGGGCAGTTCTTC. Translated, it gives CAISEGVGQFF.

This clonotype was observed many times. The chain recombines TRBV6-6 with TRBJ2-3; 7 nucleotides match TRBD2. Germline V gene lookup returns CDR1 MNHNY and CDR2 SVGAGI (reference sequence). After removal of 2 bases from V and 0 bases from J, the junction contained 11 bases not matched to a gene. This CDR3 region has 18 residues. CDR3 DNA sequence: TGTGCCAGCAGTTACACGGGTCGGGAGGTCCACAGCACAGATACGCAGTATTTT. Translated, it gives CASSYTGREVHSTDTQYF.

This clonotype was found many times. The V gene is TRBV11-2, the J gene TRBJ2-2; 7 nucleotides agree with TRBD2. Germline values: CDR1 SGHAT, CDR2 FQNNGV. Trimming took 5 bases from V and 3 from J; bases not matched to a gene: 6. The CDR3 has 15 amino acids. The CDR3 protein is CASSPWGGDTGELFF. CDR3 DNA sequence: TGTGCCAGCAGCCCATGGGGGGGGGACACCGGGGAGCTGTTTTTT.